The rows below give T cell receptor beta chains drawn from one sample of a study of memory CD4+ T cells and cytomegalovirus serostatus. TCRdb keeps only in-frame clones here, not all; method: immunoSEQ multiplex PCR. The sample gives 35,000 to 45,000 clones, 79% of which show up once; 0.9% to 1.2% is in the top ten. The sample taken for sequencing was memory CD4+ T cells from blood. The source is an adult in good health and CMV-seronegative. The CDR3 runs from the conserved cysteine through the conserved F or W. The order of the fields is J gene, V gene, clone size, D gene, CDR3 protein, CDR3 DNA. D genes are given only for firm matches. Where a row states a size, it is once, few, many or the class of an expanded clone; other rows omit it.

J: TRBJ1-4; V: TRBV6-6; size: -; D: -; CDR3: CASSYREGEKLFF; DNA: TGTGCCAGCAGTTACAGGGAGGGGGAAAAACTGTTTTTT
J: TRBJ2-3; V: TRBV7-2; size: -; D: -; CDR3: CASSLAAPTDTQYF; DNA: TGTGCCAGCAGCTTAGCGGCACCCACAGATACGCAGTATTTT
J: TRBJ1-6; V: TRBV5-6; size: -; D: TRBD1; CDR3: CASSSQGGTGYNSPLHF; DNA: TGTGCCAGCAGCTCTCAGGGCGGGACAGGGTATAATTCACCCCTCCACTTT
J: TRBJ1-2; V: TRBV19; size: once; D: -; CDR3: CASSRARNYGYTF; DNA: TGTGCCAGTAGTCGAGCACGGAACTATGGCTACACCTTC
J: TRBJ2-5; V: TRBV2; size: once; D: TRBD1; CDR3: CASRDRETQYF; DNA: TGTGCCAGCCGGGACAGAGAGACCCAGTACTTC
J: TRBJ2-3; V: TRBV5-1; size: -; D: TRBD2; CDR3: CASSEGHGGRASDTQYF; DNA: TGCGCCAGCAGTGAGGGGCACGGCGGGAGGGCCTCGGATACGCAGTATTTT
J: TRBJ2-4; V: TRBV6-5; size: few; D: -; CDR3: CASSYNRAKNIQYF; DNA: TGTGCCAGCAGTTACAACAGGGCCAAAAACATTCAGTACTTC
J: TRBJ1-2; V: TRBV6-5; size: once; D: -; CDR3: CASSPTQGVYGYTF; DNA: TGTGCCAGCAGCCCTACACAGGGCGTCTATGGCTACACCTTC
J: TRBJ2-3; V: TRBV2; size: -; D: -; CDR3: CASKRDTTDTQYF; DNA: TGTGCCAGCAAACGGGATACCACAGATACGCAGTATTTT
J: TRBJ2-2; V: TRBV18; size: -; D: -; CDR3: CASSPGSPGELFF; DNA: TGTGCCAGCTCACCGGGCTCCCCTGGGGAGCTGTTTTTT
J: TRBJ2-7; V: TRBV12-5; size: -; D: TRBD1; CDR3: CASGNLAGGISYEQYF; DNA: TGTGCTAGTGGTAACCTTGCAGGGGGCATCTCCTACGAGCAGTACTTC
J: TRBJ1-3; V: TRBV28; size: -; D: -; CDR3: CASRPQSTGNTIYF; DNA: TGTGCCAGCAGGCCACAGTCCACAGGAAACACCATATATTTT
J: TRBJ1-4; V: TRBV18; size: few; D: -; CDR3: CASSPGNNEKLFF; DNA: TGTGCCAGCTCACCAGGAAATAATGAAAAACTGTTTTTT
J: TRBJ2-5; V: TRBV2; size: -; D: TRBD2; CDR3: CASRGLGGMETQYF; DNA: TGTGCCAGCAGGGGCTTGGGAGGGATGGAGACCCAGTACTTC
J: TRBJ2-7; V: TRBV6-4; size: -; D: -; CDR3: CASKGPGISYEQYF; DNA: TGTGCCAGCAAGGGGCCAGGGATCTCCTACGAGCAGTACTTC
J: TRBJ2-7; V: TRBV5-1; size: -; D: TRBD2; CDR3: CASSLPRTSGNYEQYF; DNA: TGCGCCAGCAGCTTGCCCAGGACTAGCGGTAACTACGAGCAGTACTTC
J: TRBJ1-3; V: TRBV14; size: -; D: TRBD1; CDR3: CASSQELGQGRLSGNTIYF; DNA: TGTGCCAGCAGCCAAGAGCTGGGACAGGGACGTCTTTCTGGAAACACCATATATTTT
J: TRBJ2-3; V: TRBV18; size: -; D: -; CDR3: CASSPVGARDTQYF; DNA: TGTGCCAGCTCTCCCGTGGGGGCTCGAGATACGCAGTATTTT
J: TRBJ2-3; V: TRBV5-6; size: -; D: -; CDR3: CASSFSPATDTQYF; DNA: TGTGCCAGCAGCTTTAGTCCGGCCACAGATACGCAGTATTTT
J: TRBJ2-3; V: TRBV5-4; size: -; D: -; CDR3: CASSLGQGVEIFTDTQYF; DNA: TGTGCCAGCAGCTTGGGTCAAGGGGTTGAGATATTCACAGATACGCAGTATTTT
J: TRBJ2-5; V: TRBV19; size: -; D: TRBD2; CDR3: CASSNRGGETQYF; DNA: TGTGCCAGTAGTAATCGGGGGGGGGAGACCCAGTACTTC
J: TRBJ1-5; V: TRBV6-1; size: -; D: -; CDR3: CASSEAWDQPQHF; DNA: TGTGCCAGCAGTGAAGCTTGGGATCAGCCCCAGCATTTT
J: TRBJ2-1; V: TRBV6-1; size: few; D: TRBD2; CDR3: CASSRSGRFNEQFF; DNA: TGTGCCAGCAGTCGTAGCGGGAGGTTCAATGAGCAGTTCTTC
J: TRBJ2-5; V: TRBV18; size: -; D: TRBD1; CDR3: CASSREQGVSETQYF; DNA: TGTGCCAGCTCACGGGAACAGGGGGTGTCAGAGACCCAGTACTTC
J: TRBJ2-7; V: TRBV27; size: -; D: TRBD2; CDR3: CASSLGTSGRSGHEQYF; DNA: TGTGCCAGCAGTTTAGGGACTAGCGGGAGAAGTGGACACGAGCAGTACTTC
J: TRBJ2-6; V: TRBV10-3; size: -; D: -; CDR3: CAISPRSGSSGANVLTF; DNA: TGTGCCATCAGCCCACGAAGCGGATCCTCTGGGGCCAACGTCCTGACTTTC
J: TRBJ1-2; V: TRBV7-9; size: few; D: TRBD1; CDR3: CASSPLTGGSGYTF; DNA: TGTGCCAGCAGCCCCTTGACAGGGGGCAGCGGCTACACCTTC
J: TRBJ2-7; V: TRBV2; size: once; D: TRBD2; CDR3: CASSDGLAGREQYF; DNA: TGTGCCAGCAGTGACGGGCTAGCGGGACGGGAGCAGTACTTC
J: TRBJ2-1; V: TRBV7-2; size: few; D: -; CDR3: CASSRYNEQFF; DNA: TGTGCCAGCAGTAGATACAATGAGCAGTTCTTC
J: TRBJ1-1; V: TRBV5-1; size: -; D: -; CDR3: CASSLLNGGTEAFF; DNA: TGCGCCAGCAGCTTGTTGAATGGGGGCACTGAAGCTTTCTTT
J: TRBJ2-4; V: TRBV11-3; size: -; D: TRBD2; CDR3: CASSSSLVGGIQYF; DNA: TGTGCCAGCAGCTCCTCACTTGTCGGGGGGATTCAGTACTTC
J: TRBJ2-7; V: TRBV18; size: -; D: TRBD1; CDR3: CASSPGQGAYYEQYF; DNA: TGTGCCAGCTCACCGGGACAGGGGGCATACTACGAGCAGTACTTC